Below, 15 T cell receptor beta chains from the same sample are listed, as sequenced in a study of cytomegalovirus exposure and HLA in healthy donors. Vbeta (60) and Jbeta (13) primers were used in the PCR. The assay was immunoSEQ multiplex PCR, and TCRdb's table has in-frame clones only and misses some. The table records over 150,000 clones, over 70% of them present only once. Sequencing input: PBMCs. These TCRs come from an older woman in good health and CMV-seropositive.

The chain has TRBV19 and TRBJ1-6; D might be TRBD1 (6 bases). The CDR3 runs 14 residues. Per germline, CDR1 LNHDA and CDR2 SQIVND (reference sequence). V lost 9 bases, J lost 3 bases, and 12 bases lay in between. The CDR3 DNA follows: TGTGCCAGCACCCACAGGGACTATAATTCACCCCTCCACTTT. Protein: CASTHRDYNSPLHF. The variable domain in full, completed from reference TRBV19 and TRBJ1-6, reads DGGITQSPKYLFRKEGQNVTLSCEQNLNHDAMYWYRQDPGQGLRLIYYSQIVNDFQKGDIAEGYSVSREKKESFPLTVTSAQKNPTAFYLCASTHRDYNSPLHFGNGTRLTVT.

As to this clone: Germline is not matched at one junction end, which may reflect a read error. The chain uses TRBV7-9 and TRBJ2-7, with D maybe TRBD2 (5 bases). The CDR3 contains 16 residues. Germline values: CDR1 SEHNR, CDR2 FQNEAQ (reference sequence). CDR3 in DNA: TGTTCCAGCAGCTTAGATTGGAGGTCCAGCTCCTACGAGCAGTACTTC. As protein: CSSSLDWRSSSYEQYF.

The CDR3 here is CAWSVDRGQDIQYF. CDR3 nucleotides: TGTGCCTGGAGTGTGGACAGGGGGCAGGACATTCAGTACTTC. The V call is TRBV30, the J call TRBJ2-4; 11 bases are shared with TRBD1. This CDR3 has 14 residues. Germline V gene sequence: CDR1 GTSNPN, CDR2 SVGIG (reference sequence). With 0 bases clipped from V and 8 bases from J, the junction kept 3 bases outside the gene matches.

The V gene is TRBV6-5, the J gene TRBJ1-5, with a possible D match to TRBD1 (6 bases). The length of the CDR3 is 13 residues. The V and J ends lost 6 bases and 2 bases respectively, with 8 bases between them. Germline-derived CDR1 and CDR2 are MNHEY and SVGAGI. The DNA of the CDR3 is TGTGCCAGCAGGAGACAGGGCAATCAGCCCCAGCATTTT. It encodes CASRRQGNQPQHF.

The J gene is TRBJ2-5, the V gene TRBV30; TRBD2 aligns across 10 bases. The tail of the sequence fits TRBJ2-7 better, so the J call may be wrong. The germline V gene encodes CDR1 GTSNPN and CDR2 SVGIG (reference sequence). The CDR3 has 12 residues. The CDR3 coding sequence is TGTGCCTGGGTACTAGCGGGGAGCGAGCAGTACTTC. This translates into CAWVLAGSEQYF.

The CDR3 region is CASSFELVEPQHF. In nucleotides, the CDR3 is TGTGCCAGCAGCTTCGAATTAGTGGAGCCCCAGCATTTT. This chain uses TRBV5-5 with TRBJ1-5, with D uncertain. Trimming took off 2 bases at V and 8 bases at J, with 11 bases between the two ends. Per germline, CDR1 SGHKS and CDR2 YYEKEE (reference sequence). CDR3 size: 13 residues.

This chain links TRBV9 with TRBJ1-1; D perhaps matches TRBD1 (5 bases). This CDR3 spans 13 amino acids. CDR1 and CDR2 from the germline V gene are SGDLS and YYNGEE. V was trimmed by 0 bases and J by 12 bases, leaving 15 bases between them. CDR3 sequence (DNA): TGTGCCAGCAGCGTAGAGGGCAGGGTGCTCCCTTTCTTT. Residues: CASSVEGRVLPFF. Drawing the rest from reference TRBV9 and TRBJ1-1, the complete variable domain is DSGVTQTPKHLITATGQRVTLRCSPRSGDLSVYWYQQSLDQGLQFLIQYYNGEERAKGNILERFSAQQFPDLHSELNLSSLELGDSALYFCASSVEGRVLPFFGQGTRLTVV.

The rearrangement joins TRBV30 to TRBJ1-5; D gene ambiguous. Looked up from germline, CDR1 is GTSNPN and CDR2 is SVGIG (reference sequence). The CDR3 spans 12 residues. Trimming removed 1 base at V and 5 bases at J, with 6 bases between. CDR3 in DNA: TGTGCCTGGAGTGGCGGTCATCAGCCCCAGCATTTT. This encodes CAWSGGHQPQHF.

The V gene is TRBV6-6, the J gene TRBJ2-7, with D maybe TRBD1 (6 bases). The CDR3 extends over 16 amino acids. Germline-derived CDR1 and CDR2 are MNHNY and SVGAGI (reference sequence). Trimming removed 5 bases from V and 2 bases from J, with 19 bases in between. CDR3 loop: CASSHPNRALTYEQYF. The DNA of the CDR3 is TGTGCCAGCAGTCACCCAAACAGGGCCCTTACCTACGAGCAGTACTTC.

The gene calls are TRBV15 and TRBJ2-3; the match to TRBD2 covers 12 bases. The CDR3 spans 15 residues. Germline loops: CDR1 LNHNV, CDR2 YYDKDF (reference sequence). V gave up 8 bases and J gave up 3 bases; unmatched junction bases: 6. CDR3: CATSLAGGPTDTQYF. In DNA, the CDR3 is TGTGCCACCTCGCTAGCGGGGGGGCCAACAGATACGCAGTATTTT.

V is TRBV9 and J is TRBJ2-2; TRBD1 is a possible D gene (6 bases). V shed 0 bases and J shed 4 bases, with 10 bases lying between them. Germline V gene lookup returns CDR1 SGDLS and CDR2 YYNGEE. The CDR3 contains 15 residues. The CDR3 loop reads CASSVGGGFTGELFF. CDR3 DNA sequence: TGTGCCAGCAGCGTAGGAGGGGGTTTCACCGGGGAGCTGTTTTTT.

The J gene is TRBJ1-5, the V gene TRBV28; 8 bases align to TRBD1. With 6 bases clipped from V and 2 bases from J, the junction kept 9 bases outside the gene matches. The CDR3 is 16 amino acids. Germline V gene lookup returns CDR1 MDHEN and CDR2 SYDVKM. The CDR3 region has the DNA TGTGCCAGCAGCCCAAGGACAGGGATGGGCAATCAGCCCCAGCATTTT. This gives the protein CASSPRTGMGNQPQHF.

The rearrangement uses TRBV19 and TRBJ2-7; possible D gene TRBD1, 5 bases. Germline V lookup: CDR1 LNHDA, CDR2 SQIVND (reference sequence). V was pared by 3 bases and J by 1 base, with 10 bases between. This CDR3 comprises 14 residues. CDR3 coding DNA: TGTGCCAGTAGTATCACAGGAACTTCCTACGAGCAGTACTTC. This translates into CASSITGTSYEQYF.

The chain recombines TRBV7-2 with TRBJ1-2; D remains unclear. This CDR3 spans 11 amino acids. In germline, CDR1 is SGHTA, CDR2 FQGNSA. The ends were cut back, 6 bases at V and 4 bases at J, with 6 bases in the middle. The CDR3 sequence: CASRSIYGYTF. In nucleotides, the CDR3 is TGTGCCAGCAGATCTATCTATGGCTACACCTTC.

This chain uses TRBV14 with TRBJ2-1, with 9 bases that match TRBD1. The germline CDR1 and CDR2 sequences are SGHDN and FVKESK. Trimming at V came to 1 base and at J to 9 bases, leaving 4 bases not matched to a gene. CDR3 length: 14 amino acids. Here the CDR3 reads CASSQATGGGEQFF. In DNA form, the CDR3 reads TGTGCCAGCAGCCAAGCCACAGGGGGCGGTGAGCAGTTCTTC.